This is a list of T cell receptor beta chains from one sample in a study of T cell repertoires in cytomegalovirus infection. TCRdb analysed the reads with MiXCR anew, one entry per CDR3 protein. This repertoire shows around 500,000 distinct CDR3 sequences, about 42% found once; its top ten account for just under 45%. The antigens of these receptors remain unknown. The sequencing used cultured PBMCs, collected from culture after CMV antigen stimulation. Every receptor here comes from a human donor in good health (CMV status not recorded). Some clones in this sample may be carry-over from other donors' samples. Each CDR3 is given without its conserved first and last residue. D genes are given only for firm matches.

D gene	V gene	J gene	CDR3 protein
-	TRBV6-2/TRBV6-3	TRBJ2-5	ASSGYTGPTQY
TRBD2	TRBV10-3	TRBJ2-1	AISESLAGSHEQF
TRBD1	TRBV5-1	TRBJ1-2	ASSPGQGGIGYT
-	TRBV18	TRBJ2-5	ASSPSDTGRETQY
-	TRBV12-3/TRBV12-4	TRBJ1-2	ASSSSRGDRGYT
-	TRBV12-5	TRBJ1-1	ASGGHPRNTEAF
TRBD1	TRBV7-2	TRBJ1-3	ASSLGGTAGNTIY
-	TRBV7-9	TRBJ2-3	TSSLNPGSSTDTQY
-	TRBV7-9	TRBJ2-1	ASSLAGWEDEQF
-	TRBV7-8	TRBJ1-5	ASSFSRISNQPQH
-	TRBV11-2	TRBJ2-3	ASSMTVADTQY
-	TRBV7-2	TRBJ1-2	ATARSSNYGYT
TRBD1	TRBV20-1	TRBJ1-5	SARDSTGMVNQPQH
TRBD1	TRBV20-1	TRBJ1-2	SARGSRRGFGVNYGYT
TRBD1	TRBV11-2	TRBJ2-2	ASSLRWGTGSTGELF
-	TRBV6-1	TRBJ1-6	ASSESRRPTSENNSPLH
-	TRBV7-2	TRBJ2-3	ASSLVGQTDTQY
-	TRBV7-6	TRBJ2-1	ASSPPRNNEQF
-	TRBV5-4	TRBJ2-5	ASSSQQAPVTQY
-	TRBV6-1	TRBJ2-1	ASIKGIRDFHNEQF
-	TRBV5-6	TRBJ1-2	ASSSRLQPLNYGYT
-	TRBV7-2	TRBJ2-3	ASSLEGDSQY
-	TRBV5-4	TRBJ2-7	ASSPEVSRLAYEQY
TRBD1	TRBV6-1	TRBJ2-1	ASRLTGATGDEQF
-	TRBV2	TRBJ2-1	ASSGSRNEQF
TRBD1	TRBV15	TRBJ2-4	ATSASPRDRIQY
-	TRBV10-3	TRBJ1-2	AISDVLYGYT
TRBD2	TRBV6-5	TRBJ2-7	ASSTAGREKNEQY
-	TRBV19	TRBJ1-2	ASSSPYGYT
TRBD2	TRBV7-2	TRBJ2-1	ASSKGWTSGPDEQF
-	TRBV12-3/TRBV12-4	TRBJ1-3	ASSLGDPGNTIY
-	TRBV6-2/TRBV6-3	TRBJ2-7	ASSWDADYEQY
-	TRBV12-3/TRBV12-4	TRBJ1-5	ASSILSGNQPQH
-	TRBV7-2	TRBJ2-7	ASSLVGAGRTYEQY
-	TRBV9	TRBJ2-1	ASSVEGGVEEQF
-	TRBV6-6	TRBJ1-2	ASTSFGGSDYGYT
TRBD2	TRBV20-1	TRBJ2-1	SARDRRASGPENEQF
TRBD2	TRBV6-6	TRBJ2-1	ASSYTAGTSGGEMEF